This T cell receptor (beta chain) was obtained from a study of sequential checkpoint blockade in melanoma (dated by TCRdb to about 2019). Background on the whole study: Using 1:1 randomization, the trial assigned patients either to first-line nivolumab followed by ipilimumab (arm A) or to ipilimumab followed by nivolumab (arm B). Maintenance nivolumab came after both trial sequences. Beyond this particular receptor, the publication reports: The response-prediction model combining TCR metrics and mutation burden needs validation in larger, independent patient cohorts.

V sheds 6 bases and J sheds 2 bases, leaving 17 bases between their ends. For CDR1 and CDR2, the germline V gene lists SGHTA and FQGNSA. Including the terminal cysteine and phenylalanine, the CDR3 comprises 15 residues. The CDR3 DNA has 45 bases and is translated from base 1. In light of the paper, this sample's treatment or condition label describes: randomized to nivolumab then ipilimumab (arm A) or the reverse (arm B). Prior DNA-damaging chemotherapy had not been received by any trial patient. A FACS Aria II flow cytometer was used to sort live CD3+CD8+ cells that were negative for CD19 and CD56 from thawed PBMCs. The samples were obtained from melanoma patients enrolled in CheckMate 064, an open-label, randomized phase II trial testing sequential checkpoint blockade. Peripheral blood mononuclear cells were collected by leukapheresis, purified with Ficoll-Paque, and frozen in human serum with approximately 9.4% DMSO. Right after sorting, the blood CD3+CD8+ cells were verified to be >95% pure, and DNA extraction followed.

TCRbeta CDR3 regions were immunosequenced from genomic DNA with the immunoSEQ Assay. Prior to high-throughput sequencing, genomic DNA was amplified by bias-controlled multiplex PCR. The paper's data handling went like this. To quantify the absolute abundance of each unique TCRbeta CDR3 region, the sequences were collapsed and filtered. Clonality, defined as 1 minus Pielou's evenness, was calculated using productive rearrangements only. A previously published method was used to identify clones with significantly greater frequencies in on-treatment samples than in baseline samples. In its TCRdb copy, this immuneACCESS table keeps in-frame sequences only and misses some clones. Where compared with another copy, unresolved V genes explain less than half of these, and the others have no known cause. That table supplies the V and J calls and clone size; D and trimming were determined from the DNA. The sample contains about 22,000 clones, 55% to 70% of them found a single time. The ten largest clones capture about 20% of the sample.

This clone was observed a handful of times. There is no known antigen for this receptor. No base qualities exist here, and no much larger clone lies one base off it. The sequence is built from TRBV7-2 and TRBJ2-7; perhaps TRBD2 is the D gene, with 5 bases matching. This receptor was obtained from a human donor with melanoma. The specimen comprised CD8+ T cells sorted from blood (inferred from file names), sampled from a patient given nivolumab and ipilimumab in sequence. The encoded CDR3 is CASRERRTPPYEQYF. The nucleotide sequence is TGTGCCAGCAGGGAGAGGAGGACCCCTCCCTACGAGCAGTACTTC.